This T cell receptor (beta chain) came from a study of cytomegalovirus exposure and HLA in healthy donors (dated by TCRdb to 2016 to 2017). About the investigation overall: In an earlier analysis of roughly 590 of the donors, 250 to 350 Gb of sequence data and about 110 million unique TCR beta sequences from approximately 180 million T cells were reported. Approximately 300 gigabases of sequencing data and around 80 million unique TCR sequences made up an early release that covered 640 HLA-typed donors. Among the roughly 370 genotyped donors, 81% belonged to the genetic ancestry cluster associated with self-reported Caucasian donors. The study was designed to test whether signatures of past pathogen exposure could be identified by cataloging public T cell receptors. The T cell repertoires of 550 to 850 subjects were profiled by immunosequencing and related to cytomegalovirus serostatus. Along with the approximately 650-subject first cohort, a separate validation cohort of over a hundred different subjects was used. To predict cytomegalovirus infection status, the study combined high-throughput TCR immunosequencing, statistical association of individual TCRs with disease status, and machine learning. A later analysis re-examined previously published TCR beta repertoires from just over 650 donors and added high-resolution HLA genotyping to investigate patterns of TCR occurrence. Rather than drawing on any new phenotypic data, the later analysis identified candidate immune exposures from TCR beta sequences and the way those sequences occurred across donors. An earlier analysis of approximately 580 of the donors used high-throughput TCR beta sequencing to judge whether each TCR beta V gene segment behaved as functional or pseudogenic. Alongside the repertoire data, information on donor age, sex, ethnicity and CMV serostatus was compiled. In a later genetic analysis, genome-wide SNP genotypes for about three fifths of the roughly 670 donors were used, and that subset was treated as a discovery cohort. All discovery cohort repertoires had been generated on a single sequencing platform. Both class I and class II loci were covered by HLA typing, at four-digit resolution. The number of donors typed differed by locus, with about 629-640 for A, B, C, DRB1 and DQB1, more than 500 for DQA1, approximately 570 for DPA1, and about 450 for DPB1. Roughly five DR-DQ haplotypes were treated as single units for association and clustering because of strong linkage in the cohort. Among some 410 genotyped donors of the cohort, an average of around 240,000 unique TCR beta nucleotide sequences were sequenced per donor, roughly a sixth of them non-productive.

The CDR3 has 15 amino acids, counting the end cysteine and phenylalanine. Left in the record is the CDR3 DNA by itself, 45 bases read in frame from the first base. From V the trimming removes 3 bases and from J it removes 6 bases, while the gene matches leave 8 bases of the junction unaccounted for. Per the germline V gene (reference sequence), LNHDA is the CDR1 and SQIVND is the CDR2. Comment on this clone: Its antigen is still unknown. The input lacks base qualities; no much larger clone sits a single base away.

To prepare the library, the immunoSEQ multiplex PCR assay was applied. The multiplex PCR relied on a mix of 60 forward primers for TCR Vbeta segments and 13 reverse primers for TCR Jbeta segments. The CDR3 region of rearranged TCR beta genes was amplified from genomic DNA with a multiplex PCR assay. Amplified TCR beta libraries were sequenced as 87-base-pair reads on the Illumina HiSeq System. As for the authors' bioinformatics: A later analysis tallied roughly 80 million unique TCR beta chains across the roughly 610 repertoires, and some 10 million of those chains were shared by two or more donors. To remove PCR and sequencing errors, raw reads were error-corrected and collapsed into unique sequences using a nearest-neighbor algorithm that merged closely related sequences. Alignment of CDR3 sequences to IMGT reference sequences was used to assign V, D and J gene segments. For a sequence to be retained, a match of at least six nucleotides was required to both a V gene segment and a J gene segment. A rearrangement counted as productive if the CDR3 had no stop codons and remained in frame with V and J, and every other rearrangement counted as non-productive. Following IMGT convention, CDR3 was defined as the stretch from the second conserved V-encoded cysteine up to the conserved J-encoded phenylalanine. In an earlier analysis of around 600 of the donors, sequences lacking an unambiguous match to a single V gene segment were excluded. An earlier analysis of some 610 of the donors called V segments functional above 56.7% productive rearrangements and segregating when the between-donor standard deviation exceeded 5%. A statistical classification framework was built for diagnosing cytomegalovirus status from the catalog of TCR beta chain sequences. In a later analysis, V and J genes were assigned by comparing TCR nucleotide sequences against IMGT/GENE-DB human TR gene sequences. The TCRdist pipeline was used in a later analysis to assign CDR3 sequences and most-parsimonious VDJ recombination scenarios. A later analysis defined each TCR beta chain by its CDR3 amino acid sequence plus V-gene family, and excluded reads lacking a unique V-gene family. As a way to deal with suspected cross-contamination and a sequencing artifact, a later analysis dropped 450 to 700 nucleotide sequences that were highly shared and had low generation probability. In a later analysis, a clonal expansion index was calculated for each public chain from normalized within-repertoire ranks of inferred template counts. A later analysis computed generation probabilities with a VDJ recombination model fitted to out-of-frame rearrangements, and checked the results against IGoR. Hypergeometric tests were used in a later analysis to score TCR-TCR, TCR-HLA and TCR-CMV co-occurrence, with a repertoire-size bias correction applied to the TCR pairs. A later analysis estimated false discovery rates by permuting HLA or CMV assignments 20 times. In a later analysis, co-occurring TCRs were grouped with DBSCAN, and TCRdist sequence similarity was added when clustering was performed within HLA-allele-positive subsets. Repertoires with fewer than 30,000 or more than 120,000 public chains were left out of co-occurrence clustering, as were a handful of repertoires with anomalous nucleotide sharing. Held by TCRdb, this immuneACCESS table contains in-frame sequences only and omits some clones. Under half of the omission traces to an unresolved V gene where checked; the cause of the rest is unknown. The D gene and trimming were derived from the DNA, and the V and J assignments and clone size from that table. This sample is represented by approximately 150,000 clones; about 70% of them were singletons. The top ten clones comprise about 1.8% of the sample.

In total, about 650 healthy bone marrow donors made up the cohort. Cohort members were all nominally healthy when sampled, although unrecorded immune exposures were likely present. The donor was CMV seronegative and was included in the group of a few hundred seronegative cohort members. A peripheral blood sample was collected from each donor, and TCR beta sequencing was performed on peripheral blood mononuclear cells. The Qiagen DNeasy Blood Extraction Kit was used to extract genomic DNA from the blood cell samples. Study-level results and caveats: The presence/absence analyses assumed that sequencing depth was roughly uniform across donors, and that assumption may not be true. In the study, 150 to 200 TCR beta chains were listed as associated with cytomegalovirus. According to a later analysis, most CMV-associated TCR beta chains appeared to be HLA-restricted, and the HLA associations seemed to be driven largely by CMV exposure. In a later analysis, HLA-associated TCR beta chains showed more clonal expansion and lower generation probabilities than non-associated chains that were equally common. Three of the identified cytomegalovirus-associated TCR beta chains were confirmed in vitro to be specific for cytomegalovirus antigens. Some IMGT-functional V segments, including TRBV6-2 and TRBV6-3, could not be told apart with the 87-base-pair reads, so those segments were excluded. The earlier analysis of some 540 of the donors excluded roughly 17 rarely observed V segments, including chromosome 9 orphons, because counts were too low. Linkage disequilibrium might explain the correlated functional status among segregating V segments, but an unknown experimental factor could not be excluded. In a later analysis, several top co-occurrence clusters were reported to appear linked to parvovirus B19, influenza, CMV and Epstein-Barr virus. In an earlier analysis of roughly 560 of the donors, most TCR beta V segments were observed in productive rearrangements about 87% or about 30% of the time, broadly matching IMGT annotations. In this cohort, only TCR beta chains were sequenced, and detectable features were limited by the absence of alpha or paired-chain data. In both the original and validation cohorts, the classifier was reported to diagnose cytomegalovirus status with high specificity and sensitivity. A later analysis associated about 17,000 TCR beta sequences with specific HLA alleles at a false discovery rate of 0.05. Because HLA typing was unavailable for some donors at each locus, only the typed subset was used in association tests. When HLA alleles, especially DR and DQ, strongly co-occurred, TCR associations were difficult to assign to individual alleles. The only immune exposure information available for the cohort was CMV serostatus. Compared with the 666-donor mean, donors in an Asian-associated ancestry cluster had fewer N-insertions in productive TCRs, according to a later genetic analysis. According to a later analysis, TCR association rates differed among HLA loci, with DRB1 alleles showing the most associated TCRs and HLA-C alleles showing the fewest. Most TCR sequences were seen in very few donors, while some public TCRs were found in many individuals. A further reported finding was that TCR beta sequences accurately predicted the HLA-A and HLA-B alleles for most subjects in the first cohort. A later genetic analysis associated a missense DCLRE1C variant with V-gene and J-gene trimming of TCR beta chains, and an independent cohort replicated the association. A cluster of highly shared sequence variants was judged likely to represent a technical artifact of the sequencing pipeline. According to the authors, the approach could potentially be generalized to other disease states and immunological phenotypes.

Sequencing input: PBMCs. In this chain, TRBV19 is recombined with TRBJ2-7; 10 middle bases align to TRBD1. The receptor's source is a woman aged 40 to 50 in good health and CMV-seronegative. The CDR3 loop reads CASSMGDRGLSEQYF. The DNA reads TGTGCCAGTAGTATGGGTGACAGGGGGCTTTCCGAGCAGTACTTC.